The T cell receptor beta chain under discussion was sequenced for a study of CD8+ T cells in alopecia areata. Study overall: Twice a day, 5 to 10 mg of oral tofacitinib was administered to treated patients.

Study-wide points: An increase in clonality over normal scalp was evident in lesional scalp, especially alopecia totalis/universalis.

Germline V lookup: CDR1 GTSNPN, CDR2 SVGIG (reference sequence). The CDR3 spans 12 residues. Trimming shortened V by 0 bases and J by 10 bases, and 12 bases separated the two germline ends. It was cDNA, reverse transcribed from extracted RNA, that served as the sequencing template. Clones were sequenced by immunoSEQ multiplex PCR, and TCRdb holds only the in-frame ones, with some missing. The sample holds more than 95,000 clones, about 40% seen once. Details on this clone: Its specificity is not known.

Alopecia areata patients gave lesional scalp punch biopsies and peripheral blood samples. This receptor was taken from a human donor with alopecia areata. The sample taken for sequencing was CD4+ T cells sorted from blood. V is TRBV30 and J is TRBJ1-2, with D possibly matching TRBD1 (6 bases). CDR3 DNA sequence: TGTGCCTGGAGTGTAGGGGGATCTCTCTACACCTTC. Protein: CAWSVGGSLYTF.